This T cell receptor (beta chain) was sequenced for a study of blood T cells in healthy people across ages (dated by TCRdb to the mid-2010s). Background on the whole study: In model experiments, template switching captured about one uniquely barcoded TCR beta cDNA molecule for every two T cells. The study analyzed two additional independent replicas of 1 million unique cDNA reads from the same blood draw for two donors, one aged 18 to 30 and one aged 80 or older. To avoid experimental bias, donors of different ages were spread randomly across the sequencing lanes. Four age groups were formed from the donors: young (average approximately 16 years), middle-aged (more than 35), aged (under 70) and long-lived (around 82). To track age-related changes in TCR beta repertoire diversity, the study relied on deep sequencing normalized with unique cDNA molecular identifiers. General study outcomes and caveats: As age increased, observed TCR beta diversity per million T cells dropped in a roughly linear way, and a significant reduction was already evident by age about 40. Because the CMV infection status of the donors was unknown, age-related changes in expanded clonotypes may potentially have been confounded. There was a strong correlation between observed TCR beta diversity and the percentage of naive T cells measured by flow cytometry. Compared with the aged group, more naive CD4+ T cells, fewer expanded clones and increased TCR diversity were shown by the long-lived group, suggesting age selection. Since profiling was done on bulk unsorted PBMCs, naive and antigen-experienced compartments could not be conclusively compared. Estimates of total diversity based on one million sequenced T cells were regarded as lower bounds and as underestimates.

The donors were 40 or so Caucasian individuals from Russia, aged roughly 6 to 100 years, who were systemically healthy. Each donor gave about 11 milliliters of peripheral blood, drawn into EDTA-treated Vacutainer tubes. Ficoll-Paque density-gradient centrifugation was used to isolate PBMCs, with at least 7 million obtained per sample. Total RNA, at least 6 micrograms per sample, was extracted from PBMCs with Trizol reagent. For every donor, flow cytometry on a PBMC aliquot measured the percentage of naive CD45RAhigh/CD27high T cells. To note about this clonotype: Its antigen remains undetermined. No base-level quality is on record; no much larger clone is a single base apart.

Library method: 5' RACE. Sequencing was carried out with an Illumina HiSeq 2500. A second PCR of roughly 6 to 12 cycles was run with a J-beta primer mix and a sample-barcoded 5' primer. A template-switch 5' adaptor carrying 12 random nucleotides introduced a unique molecular identifier onto each TCR beta cDNA molecule. At least 2.5 million CDR3-containing paired-end reads were obtained from each sample. First-strand cDNA was synthesized from all RNA with the Mint cDNA synthesis kit, primed by a TRBC-specific oligonucleotide. Following uracil-DNA glycosylase treatment, a first 18-cycle PCR with universal primers M1SS and BC2_uni_R was performed on all cDNA. The study's processing was this. For normalization, 1 million high-quality reads were randomly selected from each sample, with every read carrying a distinct molecular identifier. Instead of being binned into consensus sequences, reads with shared molecular identifiers were discarded. MiTCR, run with a Q25 quality threshold and the strictest error-elimination algorithm, handled CDR3 identification, clonotype clustering and error correction. A nonparametric unseen species model with Euler transformation was used to estimate a lower bound on total TCR beta diversity. TCRdb reprocessing: public reads trimmed at Q25 with fastp, clones called with MiXCR, in-frame beta chains kept. Identical CDR3 protein sequences are pooled into one entry, listed with their most common genes and DNA. The authors' filters were not applied to this entry. A total of about 650,000 distinct CDR3 sequences appear in this sample, about a third of them only once. The ten largest account for less than 20% of the sample.

This clonotype originated in a woman older than 75 in good health. Donor details come from another sample of the same person, matched by shared clones. Sequencing was carried out using blood.

DNA sequence: TGTGCCAGCAGGCAACAGGGGACAGAAGGTGCGGAGCAGTACTTC. This translates into CASRQQGTEGAEQYF. The sequence is built from TRBV12-3 or TRBV12-4 and TRBJ2-7; TRBD1 agrees with 7 junctional bases. The CDR3 has 15 amino acids, counting the end cysteine and phenylalanine. Only the CDR3 region is kept as DNA, spanning 45 bases read in frame from base 1. Trimming leaves V shorter by 6 bases and J shorter by 7 bases, with the junction holding 15 bases beyond the gene matches.